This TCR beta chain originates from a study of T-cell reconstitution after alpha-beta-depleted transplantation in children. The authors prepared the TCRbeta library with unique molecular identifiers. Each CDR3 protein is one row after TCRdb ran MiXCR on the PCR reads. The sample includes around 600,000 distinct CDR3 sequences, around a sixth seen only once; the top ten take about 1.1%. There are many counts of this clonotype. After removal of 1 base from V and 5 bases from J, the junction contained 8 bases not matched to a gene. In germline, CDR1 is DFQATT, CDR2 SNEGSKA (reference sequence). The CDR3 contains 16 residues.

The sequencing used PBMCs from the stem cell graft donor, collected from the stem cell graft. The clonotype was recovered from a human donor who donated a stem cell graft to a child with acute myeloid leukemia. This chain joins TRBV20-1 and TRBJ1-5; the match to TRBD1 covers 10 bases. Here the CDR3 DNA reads TGCAGTGCTAGAGGGGTCCCGGACAGGGGGGATCAGCCCCAGCATTTT. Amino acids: CSARGVPDRGDQPQHF.